This T cell receptor (beta chain) was identified during a study of T cell clonotyping in hematopoietic cell transplantation. TCRdb's table, derived via immunoSEQ multiplex PCR, lists solely in-frame clones and lacks some. The sample consists of around 24,000 clones, approximately 80% of them appearing once. Time point here: recipient sample about 28 days before transplant, after cytoreduction. With 4 bases clipped from V and 2 bases from J, the junction kept 10 bases outside the gene matches. Germline V CDR1 and CDR2: SGHTA, FQGNSA. The length of the CDR3 is 16 residues. Sequenced here: peripheral blood mononuclear cells, sampled before stem cell transplant. The chain employs TRBV7-2 and TRBJ2-7; TRBD2 agrees at 8 bases. This TCR came from a woman between 55 and 75 years old with acute myeloid leukemia. Some clones in this sample may be carry-over from other donors' samples. CDR3 loop: CASSWTRGGAPYEQYF. Here the CDR3 DNA reads TGTGCCAGCAGCTGGACCCGGGGGGGGGCCCCCTACGAGCAGTACTTC.